Each of the 25 T cell receptor beta chains below was sequenced from the same sample in a study of identical twins. MiXCR, run by TCRdb on the 5' RACE reads, gives a single entry per CDR3 protein. The sample yields about 530,000 distinct CDR3 sequences, 20% to 25% seen once. In addition, the sample was reused for a study of yellow fever vaccine responses in identical twins.

The specimen sequenced was CD4+ T cells sorted from blood. All receptors come from a young woman in good health.

This clonotype has just a few counts. The V and J genes are TRBV7-9 and TRBJ2-7; 8 bases agree with TRBD2. Germline V lookup: CDR1 SEHNR, CDR2 FQNEAQ (reference sequence). Trimming at V came to 5 bases and at J to 5 bases, leaving 8 bases not matched to a gene. This CDR3 spans 14 amino acids. The CDR3 nucleotides are TGTGCCAGCAGCGCCAGCGGGAGAGGGGACGAGCAGTACTTC. Encoded protein: CASSASGRGDEQYF.

This clonotype was detected only a few times. This rearrangement joins TRBV28 to TRBJ1-5, with 11 bases matching TRBD1. This CDR3 is 18 amino acids long. Germline-derived CDR1 and CDR2 are MDHEN and SYDVKM. V lost 1 base and J lost 5; bases outside the gene matches: 10. CDR3 region: CASSLSRGSDRGHQPQHF. The CDR3 DNA sequence: TGTGCCAGCAGTTTATCCCGTGGGTCGGACAGGGGGCATCAGCCCCAGCATTTT.

V and J are TRBV5-1 and TRBJ1-1; the D is unclear. V gave up 5 bases and J gave up 1 base, with 9 bases separating them. CDR1 is SGHRS, CDR2 YFSETQ, per germline. This CDR3 spans 13 amino acids. CDR3 DNA sequence: TGCGCCAGCAGAGTGGACCGGAACACTGAAGCTTTCTTT. Amino acids: CASRVDRNTEAFF.

This clonotype was seen a handful of times. CDR3 DNA sequence: TGTGCCAGCCCCCCCCCACAGGGACGGGTAGAAGCTTTCTTT. The encoded protein is CASPPPQGRVEAFF. This rearrangement joins TRBV19 to TRBJ1-1, with D tentatively TRBD1 (6 bases). The V and J ends lost 9 bases and 8 bases respectively, with 22 bases between them. The CDR3 spans 14 residues. Looked up from germline, CDR1 is LNHDA and CDR2 is SQIVND (reference sequence).

The V gene is TRBV12-3 or TRBV12-4, the J gene TRBJ1-2, with no clear D. The CDR3 totals 15 residues. Deletions cut 3 bases from V and 13 bases from J, with 24 bases between. This CDR3 reads CASSFGAANRKSFTF. The CDR3 DNA reads TGTGCCAGCAGTTTTGGTGCGGCCAATCGGAAATCCTTCACCTTC.

In DNA form, the CDR3 reads TGCGCCAGCAGCCCGGGAACCGACCTGCAGTATTTT. Its protein is CASSPGTDLQYF. The chain links TRBV10-1 to TRBJ2-3, with TRBD2 as a possible D gene (5 bases). Germline-derived CDR1 and CDR2 are WNHNN and SYGVQD (reference sequence). The CDR3 spans 12 residues. The ends were cut back, 6 bases at V and 11 bases at J, with 15 bases in the middle.

This clonotype came up a few times. The genes are TRBV7-2 and TRBJ2-2, with D perhaps assigned TRBD1 or TRBD2 (5 bases each). V was clipped by 2 bases and J by 4 bases, with 8 bases between them. The CDR3 has 14 residues. Germline V lookup: CDR1 SGHTA, CDR2 FQGNSA. CDR3 in amino acids: CASSLMRGTGELFF. As DNA, the CDR3 is TGTGCCAGCAGCTTAATGAGGGGCACCGGGGAGCTGTTTTTT.

This chain links TRBV25-1 with TRBJ2-7; TRBD2 is a possible D gene (5 bases). CDR1 is MGHDK, CDR2 SYGVNS, per germline. The CDR3 has 15 residues. The V end was cut by 5 bases, the J end by 7 bases, with 21 bases between. CDR3 nucleotide sequence: TGTGCCAGCAGTCCCCCAAGCCAGAGCTCGGGGGAGCAGTACTTC. Amino acid sequence: CASSPPSQSSGEQYF.

This clonotype was counted only a few times. The chain has TRBV9 and TRBJ2-7; D is unresolved. The CDR3 runs 12 residues. Germline V lookup: CDR1 SGDLS, CDR2 YYNGEE. V was clipped by 0 bases and J by 5 bases, with 6 bases between them. The CDR3 region has the DNA TGTGCCAGCAGCGTAGATGGGGACGAGCAGTACTTC. As protein: CASSVDGDEQYF.

The CDR3 here is CASTAYGYTF. The CDR3 DNA is TGTGCCAGCACAGCCTATGGCTACACCTTC. The rearrangement links TRBV12-3 or TRBV12-4 to TRBJ1-2; D ambiguous. V lost 7 bases to trimming and J lost 4 bases, with 4 bases between them. The CDR3 consists of 10 residues.

This clonotype was seen many times. This rearrangement joins TRBV24-1 to TRBJ2-3; D not resolved. Per germline, CDR1 KGHDR and CDR2 SFDVKD. The CDR3 consists of 12 residues. V was cut by 3 bases and J by 1 base, with 1 base left in between. The DNA for the CDR3 is TGTGCCACCAGTGATCGCACAGATACGCAGTATTTT. Translation: CATSDRTDTQYF.

This clonotype came up a few times. The chain employs TRBV19 and TRBJ1-5; D remains ambiguous. V gave up 8 bases and J gave up 4 bases, with 18 bases separating them. The germline CDR1 and CDR2 sequences are LNHDA and SQIVND (reference sequence). This CDR3 region has 15 residues. The CDR3 region has the DNA TGTGCCAGTCGCCCCTATGAGTACGGGAATCAGCCCCAGCATTTT. Protein: CASRPYEYGNQPQHF.

To note about this clonotype: One junction end disagrees with the germline gene, perhaps due to a read error. The chain joins TRBV3-1 to TRBJ2-4, with 8 bases identical to TRBD1. From germline, CDR1 is LGHDT and CDR2 YNNKEL (reference sequence). The CDR3 length is 13 residues. The CDR3 loop reads CASSQGTGRIGDF. CDR3 bases: TGTGCCAGCAGCCAGGGGACAGGACGGATAGGAGACTTC.

The chain employs TRBV20-1 and TRBJ2-5, with D possibly being TRBD1 (5 bases). The length of the CDR3 is 15 residues. V lost 3 bases and J 1 base, leaving 15 bases between the germline ends. Germline CDR1 and CDR2: DFQATT and SNEGSKA (reference sequence). CDR3 DNA sequence: TGCAGTGCTAGGTCCTGGCAGGGCGTCCAAGAGACCCAGTACTTC. Protein sequence: CSARSWQGVQETQYF.

The chain is built from TRBV5-1 and TRBJ2-5, with D unresolved. V dropped 2 bases and J dropped 0 bases, with 8 bases sitting between them. Looked up from germline, CDR1 is SGHRS and CDR2 is YFSETQ. This CDR3 is built from 14 residues. CDR3 DNA sequence: TGCGCCAGCAGCTTTTCACTGTACCAAGAGACCCAGTACTTC. Protein sequence: CASSFSLYQETQYF.

This clonotype was picked up many times. This sequence joins TRBV6-5 and TRBJ1-1; no firm D call. Trimming shortened V by 2 bases and J by 0 bases, and 13 bases separated the two germline ends. Germline lookup yields CDR1 MNHEY and CDR2 SVGAGI. The CDR3 covers 16 residues. CDR3: CASSYQAATVNTEAFF. CDR3 DNA sequence: TGTGCCAGCAGTTACCAGGCAGCCACAGTGAACACTGAAGCTTTCTTT.

CDR3 region: CSARDGEAYNEQFF. CDR3 DNA sequence: TGCAGTGCTAGAGATGGAGAGGCTTACAATGAGCAGTTCTTC. The chain joins TRBV20-1 to TRBJ2-1; D gene ambiguous. The germline V and J ends were trimmed by 0 bases and 4 bases, with 10 bases remaining between them. The CDR3 is made up of 14 amino acids. Germline loops: CDR1 DFQATT, CDR2 SNEGSKA (reference sequence).

This clonotype was seen many times. The V and J genes are TRBV7-9 and TRBJ1-4; TRBD1 agrees at 9 bases. The CDR3 spans 15 residues. J was trimmed by 7 bases and V by 5 bases; bases with no gene match: 8. CDR1 is SEHNR, CDR2 FQNEAQ, per germline (reference sequence). The CDR3 DNA sequence: TGTGCCAGCAGCATTCCGGGACAGGGTAGTGAAAAACTGTTTTTT. Amino acid sequence: CASSIPGQGSEKLFF.

CDR3 DNA: TGTGCCAGCAGCTCCGCCGGGACAGGGGGGAATACGCAGTATTTT. This codes for CASSSAGTGGNTQYF. V gene TRBV5-5 combines with J gene TRBJ2-3; 11 nucleotides line up with TRBD1. The V segment lost 3 bases and the J segment 7 bases; nucleotides outside the gene matches: 7. The CDR3 runs 15 residues. Germline loops: CDR1 SGHKS, CDR2 YYEKEE (reference sequence). The variable domain in full, with the rest retrieved from reference TRBV5-5 and TRBJ2-3, is DAGVTQSPTHLIKTRGQQVTLRCSPISGHKSVSWYQQVLGQGPQFIFQYYEKEERGRGNFPDRFSARQFPNYSSELNVNALLLGDSALYLCASSSAGTGGNTQYFGPGTRLTVL.

V gene TRBV2 combines with J gene TRBJ1-2; D may be TRBD1 (6 bases). Germline assignment: CDR1 SNHLY and CDR2 FYNNEI. This CDR3 is built from 14 residues. The ends were cut back, 3 bases at V and 4 bases at J, with 12 bases in the middle. The CDR3 is CASSDRGRSYGYTF. DNA of the CDR3: TGTGCCAGCAGTGACAGGGGTAGGAGCTATGGCTACACCTTC.

The J gene is TRBJ2-3, the V gene TRBV20-1; tentative D call: TRBD2 (5 bases). CDR1 DFQATT and CDR2 SNEGSKA come from the germline V gene (reference sequence). Between the trimmed V and J ends, which lost 1 base and 0 bases, there was a span of 11 bases. The CDR3 has 15 residues. The CDR3 region has the DNA TGCAGTGCTAGAGCCGCTAGCTCAAGCACAGATACGCAGTATTTT. Translation: CSARAASSSTDTQYF.

This clonotype was seen a few times. The gene calls are TRBV27 and TRBJ2-7; D is ambiguous. The CDR3 has 13 amino acids. Germline assignment: CDR1 MNHEY and CDR2 SMNVEV (reference sequence). The germline V and J ends were trimmed by 4 bases and 3 bases, with 10 bases remaining between them. The CDR3 DNA reads as TGTGCCAGCAGTTCCCCATGGAACTACGAGCAGTACTTC. Its translation: CASSSPWNYEQYF.

This clonotype came up a few times. This chain links TRBV10-3 with TRBJ1-3; D is perhaps TRBD1 (5 bases). The CDR3 extends over 14 amino acids. V gave up 11 bases and J gave up 0 bases, with 14 bases separating them. The V gene's germline CDR1 is ENHRY and CDR2 SYGVKD. CDR3 DNA sequence: TGTGCCTATGACAGCGACAGCTCTGGAAACACCATATATTTT. Encoded protein: CAYDSDSSGNTIYF.

This chain uses TRBV7-2 with TRBJ1-1, with 7 positions matching TRBD1. V lost 1 base to trimming and J lost 7 bases; unmatched junction nucleotides: 9. The germline V gene has CDR1 SGHTA and CDR2 FQGNSA. This CDR3 is 15 amino acids long. This CDR3 is CASSLGYRGRGEAFF. Written as DNA, the CDR3 is TGTGCCAGCAGCTTAGGGTACAGGGGCAGGGGTGAAGCTTTCTTT.

There are many counts of this clonotype. The J gene is TRBJ1-6, the V gene TRBV12-3 or TRBV12-4, with 8 positions matching TRBD1. The trim removed 5 bases at V and 6 bases at J, leaving 0 bases unmatched. The CDR3 contains 13 residues. CDR3 loop: CASSGQGNSPLHF. The CDR3 DNA sequence: TGTGCCAGCAGTGGACAGGGTAATTCACCCCTCCACTTT.